These 22 T cell receptor beta chains originate from one sample sequenced in a study of blood T cells in healthy people across ages (dated by TCRdb to 2013 to 2016). The method was 5' RACE. Sequencing used an Illumina HiSeq 2500. The second PCR ran for about 7 to 11 cycles and used a J-beta primer mix along with a sample-barcoded 5' primer. TCRdb cleaned the public reads at Q25 with fastp, built clones with MiXCR and kept in-frame beta chains. One record per CDR3 amino acid sequence lists the most common genes and DNA. This sample has about 620,000 distinct CDR3 sequences in its table, and roughly half of those were observed once. Jointly, the top ten make up about 14% of the sample. What was sequenced was blood. These receptor sequences come from a woman older than 75 in good health.

The table lists this clonotype with a few counts. The chain uses TRBV7-2 and TRBJ2-2, with no clear D. The germline V gene has CDR1 SGHTA and CDR2 FQGNSA. The CDR3 runs 16 residues. V shed 1 base and J shed 0 bases, with 9 bases lying between them. CDR3 DNA: TGTGCCAGCAGCTTAGGGCAGGCGACGAACACCGGGGAGCTGTTTTTT. It translates to CASSLGQATNTGELFF.

The rearrangement joins TRBV6-2 or TRBV6-3 to TRBJ2-5; D unresolved. This CDR3 spans 12 amino acids. Germline CDR1 MNHEY, CDR2 SVGEGT. Between the trimmed V and J ends, which lost 2 bases and 11 bases, there was a span of 12 bases. The CDR3, as DNA: TGTGCCAGCAGTTACCCGGATTACGAACAGTACTTC. The encoded protein is CASSYPDYEQYF.

The chain recombines TRBV20-1 with TRBJ2-3, with TRBD2 identical over 7 bases. The CDR3 length is 17 residues. Germline-derived CDR1 and CDR2 are DFQATT and SNEGSKA (reference sequence). V lost 6 bases, J lost 2 bases, and 17 bases stayed unmatched. CDR3: CSAGGRGRYGYTDTQYF. The CDR3 DNA follows: TGCAGTGCGGGAGGGAGGGGACGATATGGCTACACAGATACGCAGTATTTT.

This clonotype was seen repeatedly, ten times or more. The CDR3 loop is CSVRQELTQYF. As DNA, the CDR3 is TGCAGCGTTAGGCAGGAGTTAACGCAGTATTTT. The chain uses TRBV29-1 and TRBJ2-3; D gene ambiguous. Germline assignment: CDR1 SQVTM and CDR2 ANQGSEA. The V gene lost 5 bases and the J gene lost 9 bases, with 12 bases spanning the gap. This CDR3 contains 11 residues.

This clonotype was counted once. The rearrangement joins TRBV20-1 to TRBJ1-4, with D unclear. Germline CDR1 is DFQATT and CDR2 is SNEGSKA (reference sequence). V dropped 0 bases and J dropped 7 bases, with 12 bases sitting between them. The CDR3 spans 14 residues. CDR3 in DNA: TGCAGTGCTAGAGATCGCCAGTCACCTGAAAAACTGTTTTTT. This encodes CSARDRQSPEKLFF.

CDR3 protein: CASSLSGGTVLSSGANVLTF. In nucleotides, the CDR3 is TGTGCCAGCAGCTTATCTGGGGGAACAGTCCTGAGCTCTGGGGCCAACGTCCTGACTTTC. The gene calls are TRBV7-8 and TRBJ2-6; D possibly uses TRBD1 or TRBD2 (5 bases each). This CDR3 spans 20 amino acids. V was trimmed by 2 bases and J by 0 bases, leaving 20 bases between them. Germline V gene data show CDR1 as SGHVS and CDR2 as FQNEAQ.

V usage is TRBV28 and J usage is TRBJ2-5; no firm D call. Germline CDR1 and CDR2: MDHEN and SYDVKM. The V and J ends lost 8 bases and 0 bases respectively, with 13 bases between them. The CDR3 spans 14 residues. The CDR3 nucleotides are TGTGCCAGCTGTTGGTCCCGGGACCAAGAGACCCAGTACTTC. Protein: CASCWSRDQETQYF.

In this sample, this clonotype turned up a few times. A much larger clone differs by one base, so this may be a read error. The chain employs TRBV6-5 and TRBJ2-1, with D maybe TRBD2 (5 bases). This CDR3 is 14 amino acids long. Germline CDR1 reads MNHEY; CDR2 reads SVGAGI. V was shortened by 7 bases and J by 1 base, with 11 bases between the two germline ends. The chain's CDR3 is CASTRRRSYNEQFF. The CDR3 nucleotides read TGTGCCAGCACCAGGAGGAGGTCCTACAATGAGCAGTTCTTC.

This rearrangement joins TRBV14 to TRBJ2-5; D could derive from TRBD1 or TRBD2 (5 bases each). The CDR3 covers 13 residues. Trimming cost V 4 bases and J 7 bases, with 13 bases left between them. Germline V gives CDR1 SGHDN, CDR2 FVKESK. The DNA for the CDR3 is TGTGCCAGCAGCCCTGGGACCGCTGCGACCCAGTACTTC. Its translation is CASSPGTAATQYF.

Details on this clonotype: Given a much more abundant clone one base away, this may be a read error. V gene TRBV12-3 or TRBV12-4 combines with J gene TRBJ2-7; D tentatively reads TRBD1 or TRBD2 (6 bases each). Trimming shortened V by 5 bases and J by 7 bases, and 15 bases separated the two germline ends. The CDR3 covers 13 residues. As DNA, the CDR3 is TGTGCCAGCAGTATTCAGGGGAGGAATGAGCAGTACTTC. Translation gives CASSIQGRNEQYF.

A remark on this clonotype: One base away lies a much larger clone, so this may be a sequencing read error. The J gene is TRBJ2-3, the V gene TRBV7-2; 11 bases agree with TRBD2. The CDR3 extends over 18 amino acids. Per the germline V gene, CDR1 is SGHTA and CDR2 is FQGNSA. CDR3 loop: CDSSPTSGRGLGTDTQYF. As DNA, the CDR3 is TGTGACAGCAGCCCTACTAGCGGGAGAGGGTTAGGCACAGATACGCAGTATTTT. Filled out from reference TRBV7-2 and TRBJ2-3, the complete variable domain reads GAGVSQSPSNKVTEKGKDVELRCDPISGHTALYWYRQSLGQGLEFLIYFQGNSAPDKSGLPSDRFSAERTGGSVSTLTIQRTQQEDSAVYLCDSSPTSGRGLGTDTQYFGPGTRLTVL.

In this sample, this clonotype turned up many times. The rearrangement uses TRBV5-1 and TRBJ2-6, with D unresolved. The CDR3 totals 14 residues. CDR1 SGHRS and CDR2 YFSETQ come from the germline V gene. Trimming pared 2 bases from V and 0 bases from J, leaving 3 bases between. CDR3 loop: CASSLDSGANVLTF. The CDR3 DNA follows: TGCGCCAGCAGCTTAGACTCTGGGGCCAACGTCCTGACTTTC.

The genes are TRBV29-1 and TRBJ2-5; 15 nucleotides line up with TRBD2. Germline V gene data show CDR1 as SQVTM and CDR2 as ANQGSEA. This CDR3 is 16 amino acids long. V lost 7 bases, J lost 4 bases, and 10 bases stayed unmatched. DNA for the CDR3: TGCAGCGCAAGCAGGACTAGCGGGGGGGCTGGAGAGACCCAGTACTTC. Its protein is CSASRTSGGAGETQYF.

The genes are TRBV4-1 and TRBJ2-7; D remains unclear. Trimming removed 0 bases from V and 0 bases from J, with 12 bases in between. The CDR3 consists of 16 residues. The germline CDR1 and CDR2 sequences are MGHRA and YSYEKL. CDR3 DNA: TGCGCCAGCAGCCAAGAATGGACGGTAAGCTCCTACGAGCAGTACTTC. This gives the protein CASSQEWTVSSYEQYF.

A note on this clonotype: At one end the junction does not follow the germline gene, possibly because of a read error. The gene calls are TRBV18 and TRBJ1-4; D is unclear. CDR3 length: 15 residues. CDR1 and CDR2 from the germline V gene are KGHSH and LQKENI. Here the CDR3 DNA reads TGTGCCAGCTCACACCCATCCGGAGGCGTTGAAAAACTATTTTTT. Protein: CASSHPSGGVEKLFF.

As regards this clonotype: The junction and the germline gene differ at one end; a read error may be behind it. The chain carries TRBV15 and TRBJ2-3, with TRBD1 as a possible D gene (7 bases). This CDR3 region has 15 residues. Germline CDR1 is LNHNV and CDR2 is YYDKDF (reference sequence). CDR3 coding DNA: TGTACCACCAGCAGAGGAGGGACAGCCACAGATACGCAGTATTTT. It codes for CTTSRGGTATDTQYF.

There are many counts of this clonotype. V is TRBV5-1 and J is TRBJ1-1, with 8 bases fitting TRBD1. The CDR3 runs 14 residues. CDR1 is SGHRS, CDR2 YFSETQ, per germline. The ends lost 4 bases at V and 4 bases at J; junction bases unmatched: 6. CDR3 amino acids: CASSNDRGGTEAFF. CDR3 in DNA: TGCGCCAGCAGCAACGACAGGGGTGGCACTGAAGCTTTCTTT.

The rearrangement uses TRBV27 and TRBJ1-4, with D possibly matching TRBD1 (5 bases). Germline V lookup: CDR1 MNHEY, CDR2 SMNVEV (reference sequence). The CDR3 has 15 amino acids. Deletions cut 5 bases from V and 4 bases from J, with 14 bases between. The CDR3, as DNA: TGTGCCAGCAGTGCCAAGGGGTCTTATAATGAAAAACTGTTTTTT. It is translated as CASSAKGSYNEKLFF.

The V and J genes are TRBV7-2 and TRBJ2-1; 8 positions match TRBD1. The J call is in doubt because the DNA end fits TRBJ2-7 better. The CDR3 covers 15 residues. Germline CDR1 SGHTA, CDR2 FQGNSA. The CDR3 protein is CASSERDRGYNEQYF. The CDR3 coding sequence is TGTGCCAGCAGCGAAAGAGACAGGGGTTACAATGAGCAGTACTTC.

At least ten counts were recorded for this clonotype. The CDR3, as DNA: TGCAGTGCTACGCCGATAAAATCATTAAGCTCCTACGAGCAGTACTTC. This sequence encodes CSATPIKSLSSYEQYF. V gene TRBV20-1 combines with J gene TRBJ2-7; D is undetermined. The CDR3 consists of 16 residues. Germline values: CDR1 DFQATT, CDR2 SNEGSKA (reference sequence). V gave up 4 bases and J gave up 0 bases, with 19 bases separating them.

The gene calls are TRBV2 and TRBJ2-1; TRBD2 might be the D (6 bases). V was pared by 6 bases and J by 5 bases, with 14 bases between. Germline assignment: CDR1 SNHLY and CDR2 FYNNEI. The length of the CDR3 is 14 residues. The CDR3 reads CASRRRTTNNEQFF. As DNA, the CDR3 is TGTGCCAGCAGGAGAAGGACTACAAACAATGAGCAGTTCTTC.

Concerning this clonotype itself: This clone may be a read error of a much larger clone one base away. This chain connects TRBV2 to TRBJ2-1; 9 nucleotides align to TRBD2. The CDR3 extends over 14 amino acids. Germline CDR1 and CDR2: SNHLY and FYNNEI. Losses at the gene ends were 3 bases for V and 13 bases for J; bases not matched to a gene: 10. The CDR3 nucleotides are TGTGCCAGCAGTGAGAATAGCGGGAGCGAGACCCAGTTCTTC. Its translation is CASSENSGSETQFF.